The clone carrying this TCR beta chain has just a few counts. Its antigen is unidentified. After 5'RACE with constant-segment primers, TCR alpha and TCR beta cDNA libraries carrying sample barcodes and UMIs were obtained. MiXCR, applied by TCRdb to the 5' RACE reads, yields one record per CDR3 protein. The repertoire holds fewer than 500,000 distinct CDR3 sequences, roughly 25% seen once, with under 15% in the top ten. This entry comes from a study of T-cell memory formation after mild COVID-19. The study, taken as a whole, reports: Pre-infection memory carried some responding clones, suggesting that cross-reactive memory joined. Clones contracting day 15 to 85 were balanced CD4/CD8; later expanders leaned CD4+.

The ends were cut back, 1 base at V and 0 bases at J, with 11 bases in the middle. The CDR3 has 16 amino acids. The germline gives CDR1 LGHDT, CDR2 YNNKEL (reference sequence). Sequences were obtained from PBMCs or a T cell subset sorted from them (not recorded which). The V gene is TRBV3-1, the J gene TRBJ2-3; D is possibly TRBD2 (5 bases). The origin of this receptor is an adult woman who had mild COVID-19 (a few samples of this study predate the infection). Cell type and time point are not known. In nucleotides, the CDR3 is TGTGCCAGCAGCCAAGGCACGACTATTAGCACAGATACGCAGTATTTT. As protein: CASSQGTTISTDTQYF.